These T cell receptor beta chains were read from a single sample in a study of CD8+ T cells in alopecia areata. Only in-frame clones appear in the TCRdb table, and some are missing; sequencing was by immunoSEQ multiplex PCR. Of under 200,000 clones in the sample, around three fifths are singletons; the top ten hold approximately 15%. The specimen comprised CD4+ T cells sorted from blood, sampled at week 24, from a patient treated with tofacitinib. The origin of the receptors is a human donor with alopecia areata. The CDR3 runs from the conserved cysteine through the conserved F or W. The D gene is left open where the match is weak. A clone size is listed for some rows: how often the clone was seen (once, few, many), or a class if it is expanded.

TRBV6-5	NA	NA	TRBJ1-3	CASSMRSGNTIYF	TGTGCCAGCAGTATGCGGTCTGGAAACACCATATATTTT
TRBV29-1	NA	NA	TRBJ2-7	CSVEDINRDNAYEQYF	TGCAGCGTTGAAGATATAAACCGGGACAATGCCTACGAGCAGTACTTC
TRBV6-5	NA	TRBD2	TRBJ2-7	CASSYRAPGGEQYF	TGTGCCAGCAGTTACCGGGCCCCGGGGGGCGAGCAGTACTTC
TRBV29-1	few	NA	TRBJ1-1	CSGGWNTEAFF	TGCAGCGGCGGGTGGAACACTGAAGCTTTCTTT
TRBV29-1	NA	NA	TRBJ1-3	CSVRSSGNTIYF	TGCAGCGTTCGCAGTTCTGGAAACACCATATATTTT
TRBV29-1	NA	NA	TRBJ2-5	CSVERGLQETQYF	TGCAGCGTTGAACGGGGACTGCAAGAGACCCAGTACTTC
TRBV2	NA	TRBD1	TRBJ2-3	CASAVKQGRADTQYF	TGTGCCAGCGCGGTAAAACAGGGGCGCGCAGATACGCAGTATTTT
TRBV27	NA	TRBD1	TRBJ1-2	CASSLQGARGYGYTF	TGTGCCAGCAGTTTACAGGGGGCGCGAGGCTATGGCTACACCTTC
TRBV29-1	NA	NA	TRBJ2-1	CSVTWGSYNEQFF	TGCAGCGTGACGTGGGGCTCCTACAATGAGCAGTTCTTC
TRBV4-1	few	NA	TRBJ1-2	CASSQDDTDPYGYTF	TGCGCCAGCAGCCAAGATGATACAGACCCCTATGGCTACACCTTC
TRBV29-1	NA	NA	TRBJ2-3	CSVRPQGGRDTQYF	TGCAGCGTCCGGCCCCAGGGTGGCCGGGATACGCAGTATTTT
TRBV2	few	NA	TRBJ2-6	CASTRALSANVLTF	TGTGCCAGCACCAGGGCCCTATCGGCCAACGTCCTGACTTTC
TRBV5-1	NA	TRBD1	TRBJ2-3	CASSRGTGGVDTQYF	TGCGCCAGCAGCAGGGGGACAGGGGGCGTAGATACGCAGTATTTT
TRBV30	NA	NA	TRBJ2-7	CAWGPLREQYF	TGTGCCTGGGGTCCGCTTAGGGAGCAGTACTTC
TRBV15	NA	NA	TRBJ2-5	CATSRTRSEETQYF	TGTGCCACCAGCAGAACGAGGTCGGAAGAGACCCAGTACTTC
TRBV29-1	few	NA	TRBJ1-1	CSIRDGNTEAFF	TGCAGCATACGAGACGGGAACACTGAAGCTTTCTTT
TRBV7-9	NA	NA	TRBJ1-2	CASSLADRPHYGYTF	TGTGCCAGCAGCTTGGCGGACAGACCTCACTATGGCTACACCTTC
TRBV20-1	NA	NA	TRBJ2-7	CSAETLKEQYF	TGCAGTGCTGAGACCCTAAAAGAGCAGTACTTC
TRBV29-1	NA	TRBD2	TRBJ2-5	CSASPAGGSALEETQYF	TGCAGCGCATCCCCAGCGGGGGGCTCCGCGCTCGAAGAGACCCAGTACTTC
TRBV15	NA	NA	TRBJ2-1	CATSRDPTGSSYNEQFF	TGTGCCACCAGCAGAGACCCTACTGGGAGCTCCTACAATGAGCAGTTCTTC
TRBV30	NA	NA	TRBJ1-2	CAWTSRRLGGYTF	TGTGCCTGGACCTCACGTCGCCTAGGCGGCTACACCTTC
TRBV30	NA	NA	TRBJ1-5	CAWSVRMGLYSNQPQHF	TGTGCCTGGAGTGTCAGAATGGGGCTGTATAGCAATCAGCCCCAGCATTTT
TRBV11-2	NA	NA	TRBJ1-6	CASSPRVGRSYNSPLHF	TGTGCCAGCAGCCCCCGGGTGGGGAGGTCCTATAATTCACCCCTCCACTTT
TRBV14	few	NA	TRBJ2-7	CASSQAAGAGEQYF	TGTGCCAGCAGCCAAGCGGCGGGGGCGGGCGAGCAGTACTTC
TRBV29-1	NA	NA	TRBJ2-3	CSVGGLATDTQYF	TGCAGCGTTGGGGGGCTGGCCACAGATACGCAGTATTTT
TRBV5-1	NA	NA	TRBJ2-6	CASSLSGANVLTF	TGCGCCAGCAGCTTGTCCGGGGCCAACGTCCTGACTTTC
TRBV30	NA	NA	TRBJ2-2	CAWSVWVGEFTGELFF	TGTGCCTGGAGTGTATGGGTAGGGGAATTTACCGGGGAGCTGTTTTTT